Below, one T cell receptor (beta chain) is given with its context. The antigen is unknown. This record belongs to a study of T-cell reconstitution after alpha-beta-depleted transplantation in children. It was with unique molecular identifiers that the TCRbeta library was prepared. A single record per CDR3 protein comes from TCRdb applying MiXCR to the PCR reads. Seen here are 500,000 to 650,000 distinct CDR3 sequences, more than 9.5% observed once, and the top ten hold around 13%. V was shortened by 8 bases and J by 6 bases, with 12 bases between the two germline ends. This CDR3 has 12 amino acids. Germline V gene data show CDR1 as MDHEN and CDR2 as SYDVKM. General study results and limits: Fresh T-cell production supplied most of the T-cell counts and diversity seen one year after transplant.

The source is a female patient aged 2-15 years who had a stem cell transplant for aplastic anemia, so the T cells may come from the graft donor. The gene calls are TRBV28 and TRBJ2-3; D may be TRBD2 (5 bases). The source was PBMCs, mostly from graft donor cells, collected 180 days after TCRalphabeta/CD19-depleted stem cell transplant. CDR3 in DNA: TGTGCCAGCGCCGGGATTGGGGATACGCAGTATTTT. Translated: CASAGIGDTQYF.